These 17 T cell receptor beta chains were sequenced from one sample in a study of T cell responses to AZD1222 COVID-19 vaccine. TCRdb keeps only in-frame clones here, not all; method: immunoSEQ multiplex PCR. Among roughly 140,000 clones, 85% to 95% were seen once, and the ten largest hold around 1.9%. The specimen comprised peripheral blood, sampled on day 0 of AZD1222 vaccination. All receptors come from an adult in good health.

This chain links TRBV3-1 (or the pseudogene TRBV3-2) with TRBJ2-3; D perhaps matches TRBD1 (6 bases). The V end lost 3 bases, the J end lost 6 bases, and 13 bases lay between the germline ends. CDR3 length: 14 residues. Germline-derived CDR1 and CDR2 are LGHDT and YNNKEL (reference sequence). The CDR3 coding sequence is TGTGCCAGCAGCCATACGGCAGGGGCCGATACGCAGTATTTT. It is translated as CASSHTAGADTQYF.

This sequence joins TRBV6-4 and TRBJ2-2, with D tentatively TRBD1 or TRBD2 (5 bases each). CDR1 and CDR2 (germline): MRHNA, SNTAGT. Trimming took off 8 bases at V and 3 bases at J, with 13 bases between the two ends. The CDR3 runs 14 residues. The CDR3 region has the DNA TGTGCCAGCGCTAGCCTAGGGGACACCGGGGAGCTGTTTTTT. It encodes CASASLGDTGELFF.

The V call is TRBV2, the J call TRBJ1-6; D gene uncertain. This CDR3 region has 14 residues. Germline V lookup: CDR1 SNHLY, CDR2 FYNNEI. V dropped 4 bases and J dropped 4 bases, with 8 bases sitting between them. CDR3 sequence (DNA): TGTGCCAGCAGTGTCACTGAATATAATTCACCCCTCCACTTT. Translated: CASSVTEYNSPLHF.

The V call is TRBV7-7, the J call TRBJ2-2; TRBD2 is a possible D gene (5 bases). Germline values: CDR1 SSHAT, CDR2 FNYEAQ (reference sequence). CDR3 length: 14 amino acids. CDR3 nucleotide sequence: TGTGCTAGCGCTGGTCTAGCGAACACCGGGGAGCTGTTTTTT. This sequence encodes CASAGLANTGELFF.

This chain connects TRBV19 to TRBJ2-1; TRBD2 matches at 13 bases. Germline V gene sequence: CDR1 LNHDA, CDR2 SQIVND (reference sequence). The CDR3 is made up of 15 amino acids. Trimming took 6 bases from V and 9 from J; bases not matched to a gene: 8. The CDR3 is CASSRTSGSWVEQFF. The CDR3 bases are TGTGCCAGTAGCAGGACTAGCGGGAGTTGGGTTGAGCAGTTCTTC.

The chain recombines TRBV5-1 with TRBJ2-7; D is unresolved. The length of the CDR3 is 15 residues. Germline CDR1 is SGHRS and CDR2 is YFSETQ. V shed 4 bases and J shed 1 base, with 15 bases lying between them. CDR3 sequence: CASSQGHSSSYEQYF. The CDR3 nucleotides read TGCGCCAGCAGCCAAGGCCACAGTTCTTCCTACGAGCAGTACTTC. The complete variable domain, with remaining parts taken from reference TRBV5-1 and TRBJ2-7, reads KAGVTQTPRYLIKTRGQQVTLSCSPISGHRSVSWYQQTPGQGLQFLFEYFSETQRNKGNFPGRFSGRQFSNSRSEMNVSTLELGDSALYLCASSQGHSSSYEQYFGPGTRLTVT.

V and J are TRBV3-1 (or the pseudogene TRBV3-2) and TRBJ2-5, with 9 bases that match TRBD2. From germline, CDR1 is LGHDT and CDR2 YNNKEL (reference sequence). This CDR3 comprises 15 residues. V dropped 3 bases and J dropped 1; count of bases not matched to a gene: 3. CDR3 nucleotides: TGTGCCAGCAGCCATCCGGGACTAGCCCAAGAGACCCAGTACTTC. It codes for CASSHPGLAQETQYF.

The V and J genes are TRBV29-1 and TRBJ2-5, with D unresolved. Germline loops: CDR1 SQVTM, CDR2 ANQGSEA. This CDR3 has 12 amino acids. Trimming removed 5 bases at V and 1 base at J, with 8 bases between. CDR3 bases: TGCAGCGTTCCGTTCTTCCAAGAGACCCAGTACTTC. Encoded protein: CSVPFFQETQYF.

This chain links TRBV19 with TRBJ2-1; TRBD1 matches 10 bases. Looked up from germline, CDR1 is LNHDA and CDR2 is SQIVND (reference sequence). This CDR3 has 19 amino acids. Trimming removed 5 bases from V and 0 bases from J; junction bases left unmatched: 13. The CDR3 sequence: CASSPRDRGPASSYNEQFF. Written as DNA, the CDR3 is TGTGCCAGTAGTCCGCGGGACAGGGGACCCGCGAGCTCCTACAATGAGCAGTTCTTC.

This chain links TRBV18 with TRBJ2-5; D ambiguous. V dropped 3 bases and J dropped 0 bases, with 5 bases sitting between them. This CDR3 contains 13 residues. CDR1 is KGHSH, CDR2 LQKENI, per germline. The CDR3 DNA is TGTGCCAGCTCACCGCTGTACCAAGAGACCCAGTACTTC. This translates into CASSPLYQETQYF.

DNA for the CDR3: TGTGCCAGCAGTTTACAGGGTCAGCAAGAGACCCAGTACTTC. Translating gives CASSLQGQQETQYF. V gene TRBV27 combines with J gene TRBJ2-5; D is possibly TRBD1 (5 bases). Trimming shortened V by 2 bases and J by 2 bases, and 9 bases separated the two germline ends. This CDR3 comprises 14 residues. In germline, CDR1 is MNHEY, CDR2 SMNVEV (reference sequence).

The genes are TRBV6-5 and TRBJ1-3; 7 positions agree with TRBD1. Per the germline V gene, CDR1 is MNHEY and CDR2 is SVGAGI. CDR3 length equals 14 residues. With V trimmed by 6 bases and J by 1 base, 3 bases remained unmatched. CDR3 nucleotide sequence: TGTGCCAGCAGGCTACAGGGGTCTGGAAACACCATATATTTT. Protein: CASRLQGSGNTIYF.

The J gene is TRBJ1-5, the V gene TRBV7-2; no clear D gene. The V end lost 0 bases, the J end lost 4 bases, and 10 bases lay between the germline ends. The CDR3 has 15 residues. Germline CDR1 and CDR2: SGHTA and FQGNSA. The CDR3 coding sequence is TGTGCCAGCAGCTTAGCGGCCAGGCAAAATCAGCCCCAGCATTTT. This translates into CASSLAARQNQPQHF.

The V gene is TRBV6-6, the J gene TRBJ2-7; D not certain. V was cut by 8 bases and J by 4 bases, with 12 bases left in between. Germline V lookup: CDR1 MNHNY, CDR2 SVGAGI (reference sequence). The CDR3 contains 12 residues. CDR3 amino acids: CASAPMPYEQYF. DNA of the CDR3: TGTGCCAGCGCCCCAATGCCGTACGAGCAGTACTTC.

In the case of this clone: A read error may account for a junction end that differs from germline. The chain uses TRBV2 and TRBJ1-2; D perhaps matches TRBD1 (6 bases). The CDR3 totals 12 residues. The germline CDR1 and CDR2 sequences are SNHLY and FYNNEI. CDR3 sequence reads: CANSRQEYGYTF. The CDR3 coding sequence is TGTGCCAACAGTCGACAGGAGTATGGCTACACCTTC.

This chain uses TRBV7-2 with TRBJ2-7; D gene unclear. The CDR3 runs 14 residues. V lost 5 bases and J lost 0, with 11 bases in between. The germline CDR1 and CDR2 sequences are SGHTA and FQGNSA. CDR3 in amino acids: CASSPMEFSYEQYF. The CDR3 nucleotides read TGTGCCAGCAGCCCCATGGAGTTCTCCTACGAGCAGTACTTC.

The chain recombines TRBV4-1 with TRBJ1-2; D is ambiguous. CDR3 length: 14 residues. The germline V and J ends were trimmed by 7 bases and 3 bases, with 15 bases remaining between them. Germline V gene lookup returns CDR1 MGHRA and CDR2 YSYEKL. The CDR3 DNA reads as TGCGCCAGCAAGAAACACGGGGTTGACTATGGCTACACCTTC. Its protein product is CASKKHGVDYGYTF.